Presented here are 7 T cell receptor beta chains from one specimen sequenced in a study of regulatory T cells in long-lasting Graves disease. The time point: persistent/refractory GD, antithyroid drugs over 5 years with positive TRAb. RNA from PBMCs was the source of the TCR library. The authors built TCR beta libraries using iRepertoire HTBI primers and Arm-PCR of CDR3 regions. TCRdb passed the multiplex PCR reads through MiXCR, listing each CDR3 protein once. This sample yields fewer than 400,000 distinct CDR3 sequences, of which 20% to 25% are seen a single time; roughly 20% belongs to the top ten. Sample: peripheral blood mononuclear cells (PBMCs), taken when the disease was refractory, from a patient treated with antithyroid drugs. These receptors were taken from a female donor with Graves disease.

This clonotype has at least ten counts. The rearrangement joins TRBV27 to TRBJ1-1; D remains ambiguous. With 6 bases removed from V and 2 bases from J, the gap between germline ends came to 13 bases. Germline V gene sequence: CDR1 MNHEY, CDR2 SMNVEV (reference sequence). CDR3 size: 14 residues. Here the CDR3 DNA reads TGTGCCAGCAGGCGATCGACATTTAACACTGAAGCTTTCTTT. Its translation is CASRRSTFNTEAFF.

This clonotype has just a few counts. This chain joins TRBV30 and TRBJ2-1, with TRBD2 matching over 7 bases. The junction had 9 bases not matched to a gene; V was cut back by 4 bases and J by 3 bases. Germline V lookup: CDR1 GTSNPN, CDR2 SVGIG (reference sequence). The CDR3 runs to 15 residues. DNA for the CDR3: TGTGCCTGGACCGCGGGAGCCAATCGCTACAATGAGCAGTTCTTC. Translated: CAWTAGANRYNEQFF.

This clonotype was detected a few times. This rearrangement joins TRBV5-1 to TRBJ1-2; TRBD1 agrees at 9 bases. Per the germline V gene, CDR1 is SGHRS and CDR2 is YFSETQ. The CDR3 loop spans 15 amino acids. J lost 4 bases, V lost 4 bases, and 8 bases had no gene match. The chain's CDR3 is CASSLGQGRFYGYTF. The CDR3 DNA follows: TGCGCCAGCAGCCTAGGACAGGGGCGGTTCTATGGCTACACCTTC.

The V gene is TRBV29-1, the J gene TRBJ1-2, with TRBD1 matching over 7 bases. The CDR3 has 13 amino acids. Germline CDR1 reads SQVTM; CDR2 reads ANQGSEA. J gave up 6 bases and V 6 bases, and 10 bases lay outside the gene matches. CDR3 coding DNA: TGCAGCGTCGAGGGGGCTCAGGTCGATGGCTACACCTTC. It specifies CSVEGAQVDGYTF.

This chain connects TRBV6-1 to TRBJ1-5; no definite D call. The V gene's germline CDR1 is MNHNS and CDR2 SASEGT. The CDR3 runs 12 residues. V was trimmed by 5 bases and J by 6 bases, leaving 8 bases between them. CDR3 nucleotide sequence: TGTGCCAGCAGTAATCGGGGTCAGCCCCAGCATTTT. It encodes CASSNRGQPQHF.

This clonotype was found many times. A much larger clone differs from this one at a single base, so this may be a read error. This chain links TRBV7-2 with TRBJ2-7, with 11 bases that match TRBD1. The CDR3 has 14 amino acids. The germline V gene has CDR1 SGHTA and CDR2 FQGNSA. V trimming: 5 bases; J trimming: 3 bases; junction bases outside the gene matches: 3. The CDR3 nucleotides are TGTGCCAGCAGCGCGGGACAGGGGGGCTACGAGCAGTACTTC. It codes for CASSAGQGGYEQYF. Looking up the rest from reference TRBV7-2 and TRBJ2-7 gives the full variable domain: GAGVSQSPSNKVTEKGKDVELRCDPISGHTALYWYRQSLGQGLEFLIYFQGNSAPDKSGLPSDRFSAERTGGSVSTLTIQRTQQEDSAVYLCASSAGQGGYEQYFGPGTRLTVT.

This clonotype has at least ten counts. This sequence joins TRBV15 and TRBJ1-2; D unclear. Germline loops: CDR1 LNHNV, CDR2 YYDKDF (reference sequence). Trimming cost V 0 bases and J 4 bases, with 9 bases left between them. The CDR3 totals 14 residues. CDR3 DNA: TGTGCCACCAGCAGAGATCTCCAGTCCTATGGCTACACCTTC. Its protein is CATSRDLQSYGYTF.